Listed below are T cell receptor beta chains from one sample, sequenced in a study of shared clonotypes between healthy human individuals. Sequenced by immunoSEQ multiplex PCR; TCRdb stores in-frame clones only, minus some. The data contain 2 million to 2.5 million clones, less than 95% of them singletons. The material sequenced was naive CD4+ T cells from PBMCs. These receptors originate from a man between 18 and 35 years old in good health. Some clones in this sample may be carry-over from other donors' samples. Each CDR3 is given with its conserved first and last residue. A D gene is named only where the DNA matches it firmly. Not all rows give a size; the values are once, few, many and, for expanded clones, a class.

clone_size: -; j_call: TRBJ2-1; d_call: -; v_call: TRBV10-1; cdr3_nt: TGCGCCAGCAGTATCCCGCCTGGAAATGAGCAGTTCTTC; cdr3_aa: CASSIPPGNEQFF
clone_size: -; j_call: TRBJ1-5; d_call: -; v_call: TRBV6-1; cdr3_nt: TGTGCCAGCAGTGAAGTAGGATATCAGCCCCAGCATTTT; cdr3_aa: CASSEVGYQPQHF
clone_size: -; j_call: TRBJ2-5; d_call: -; v_call: TRBV6-5; cdr3_nt: TGTGCCAGCAGCTCGACTACTGGGGGCCAGTACTTC; cdr3_aa: CASSSTTGGQYF
clone_size: -; j_call: TRBJ1-1; d_call: -; v_call: TRBV5-6; cdr3_nt: TGTGCCAGCAGCTATTGGGGCGCCCCCCCCGGAAGTCCTGAAGCTTTCTTT; cdr3_aa: CASSYWGAPPGSPEAFF
clone_size: -; j_call: TRBJ2-2; d_call: -; v_call: TRBV5-1; cdr3_nt: TGCGCCAGCAGCTTGGGCACAGCGAACACCGGGGAGCTGTTTTTT; cdr3_aa: CASSLGTANTGELFF
clone_size: -; j_call: TRBJ2-5; d_call: TRBD1; v_call: TRBV27; cdr3_nt: TGTGCCAGCAGAACCGACAGGGTCCCCCGAGAGACCCAGTACTTC; cdr3_aa: CASRTDRVPRETQYF
clone_size: once; j_call: TRBJ2-1; d_call: TRBD1; v_call: TRBV30; cdr3_nt: TGTGCCTGGAATCGACCCCGGGACAGTGTGGCCTACAATGAGCAGTTCTTC; cdr3_aa: CAWNRPRDSVAYNEQFF
clone_size: -; j_call: TRBJ2-5; d_call: TRBD1; v_call: TRBV11-2; cdr3_nt: TGTGCCAGCAGCTTAGATAGGGCAGGAGGACAGGGTCCTCAGACCCAGTACTTC; cdr3_aa: CASSLDRAGGQGPQTQYF
clone_size: -; j_call: TRBJ2-3; d_call: -; v_call: TRBV6-4; cdr3_nt: TGTGCCAGCAGCTCCCGTCCGGGACTCGCCACAGATACGCAGTATTTT; cdr3_aa: CASSSRPGLATDTQYF
clone_size: -; j_call: TRBJ1-1; d_call: -; v_call: TRBV28; cdr3_nt: TGTGCCAGCAGTCGAACCCTTGGGGGGGGTGCTGAAGCTTTCTTT; cdr3_aa: CASSRTLGGGAEAFF
clone_size: -; j_call: TRBJ2-7; d_call: TRBD1; v_call: TRBV6-1; cdr3_nt: TGTGCCAGCAGCGACAGGGGGGAGTTCGACGAGCAGTACTTC; cdr3_aa: CASSDRGEFDEQYF
clone_size: once; j_call: TRBJ2-1; d_call: TRBD2; v_call: TRBV6-5; cdr3_nt: TGTGCCAGCAGTAGAACGGGAGGCCCTAACAATGAGCAGTTCTTC; cdr3_aa: CASSRTGGPNNEQFF
clone_size: -; j_call: TRBJ2-1; d_call: TRBD2; v_call: TRBV11-1; cdr3_nt: TGTGCCAGCAGCTTAGCTAGCCTAGCGGGAGGGCTCAATGAGCAGTTCTTC; cdr3_aa: CASSLASLAGGLNEQFF
clone_size: -; j_call: TRBJ2-1; d_call: -; v_call: TRBV5-1; cdr3_nt: TGCGCCAGCAGCTTTAGCCCACGCTCCTACAATGAGCAGTTCTTC; cdr3_aa: CASSFSPRSYNEQFF
clone_size: -; j_call: TRBJ2-7; d_call: -; v_call: TRBV28; cdr3_nt: TGTGCCAGCAGTACACAACCTTCCGAGCAGTACTTC; cdr3_aa: CASSTQPSEQYF
clone_size: -; j_call: TRBJ2-4; d_call: -; v_call: TRBV13; cdr3_nt: TGTGCCAGCAGCTTAATTGGAACAAACATTCAGTACTTC; cdr3_aa: CASSLIGTNIQYF
clone_size: -; j_call: TRBJ2-7; d_call: -; v_call: TRBV5-4; cdr3_nt: TGTGCCAGCAGCTCCCCCCTGACAGGTACCTACGAGCAGTACTTC; cdr3_aa: CASSSPLTGTYEQYF
clone_size: -; j_call: TRBJ2-2; d_call: TRBD2; v_call: TRBV28; cdr3_nt: TGTGCCGCCGGGGCGAGCGGGGACACCGGGGAGCTGTTTTTT; cdr3_aa: CAAGASGDTGELFF
clone_size: once; j_call: TRBJ2-1; d_call: TRBD1; v_call: TRBV19; cdr3_nt: TGTGCCAGTAGGGTCCCGACCGGGGACAGGGGCCACAATGAGCAGTTCTTC; cdr3_aa: CASRVPTGDRGHNEQFF
clone_size: once; j_call: TRBJ2-7; d_call: -; v_call: TRBV19; cdr3_nt: TGTGCCAGTAGTATTGACCGCACCTACGAGCAGTACTTC; cdr3_aa: CASSIDRTYEQYF
clone_size: -; j_call: TRBJ2-1; d_call: TRBD1; v_call: TRBV11-2; cdr3_nt: TGTGCCAGCAGCACCCTCTGGGACAGGGGGCGTAGTGAGCAGTTCTTC; cdr3_aa: CASSTLWDRGRSEQFF
clone_size: -; j_call: TRBJ2-1; d_call: TRBD1; v_call: TRBV6-5; cdr3_nt: TGTGCCAGCACCTACAGGGACAGGGGTGGAAATGAGCAGTTCTTC; cdr3_aa: CASTYRDRGGNEQFF
clone_size: -; j_call: TRBJ1-4; d_call: -; v_call: TRBV5-1; cdr3_nt: TGCGCCAGCAGCTTGGTAACAACTAATGAAAAACTGTTTTTT; cdr3_aa: CASSLVTTNEKLFF